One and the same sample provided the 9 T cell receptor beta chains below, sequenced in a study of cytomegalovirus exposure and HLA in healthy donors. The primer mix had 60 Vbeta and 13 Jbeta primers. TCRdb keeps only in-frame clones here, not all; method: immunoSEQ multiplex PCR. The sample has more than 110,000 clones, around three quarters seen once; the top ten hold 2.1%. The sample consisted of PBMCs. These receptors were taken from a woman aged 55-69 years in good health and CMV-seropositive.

The CDR3 coding sequence is TGTGCCAGCACCCCCGGTAAGCTAGCGGGCACCGGGGAGCTGTTTTTT. This translates into CASTPGKLAGTGELFF. The chain joins TRBV5-6 to TRBJ2-2, with 8 positions matching TRBD2. Looked up from germline, CDR1 is SGHDT and CDR2 is YYEEEE. This CDR3 comprises 16 residues. Trimming took 6 bases from V and 4 from J; bases not matched to a gene: 11. The complete variable domain, with remaining parts taken from reference TRBV5-6 and TRBJ2-2, reads DAGVTQSPTHLIKTRGQQVTLRCSPKSGHDTVSWYQQALGQGPQFIFQYYEEEERQRGNFPDRFSGHQFPNYSSELNVNALLLGDSALYLCASTPGKLAGTGELFFGEGSRLTVL.

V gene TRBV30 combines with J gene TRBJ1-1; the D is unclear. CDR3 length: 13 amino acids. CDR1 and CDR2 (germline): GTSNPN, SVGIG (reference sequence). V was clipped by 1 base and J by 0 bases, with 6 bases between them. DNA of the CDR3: TGTGCCTGGAGTGGCGGCATGAACACTGAAGCTTTCTTT. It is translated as CAWSGGMNTEAFF. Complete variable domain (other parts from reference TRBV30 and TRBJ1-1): SQTIHQWPATLVQPVGSPLSLECTVEGTSNPNLYWYRQAAGRGLQLLFYSVGIGQISSEVPQNLSASRPQDRQFILSSKKLLLSDSGFYLCAWSGGMNTEAFFGQGTRLTVV.

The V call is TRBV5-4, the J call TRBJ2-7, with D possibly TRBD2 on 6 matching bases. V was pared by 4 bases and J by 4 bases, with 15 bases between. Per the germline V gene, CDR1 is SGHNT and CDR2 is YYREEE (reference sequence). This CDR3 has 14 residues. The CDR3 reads CASSAAGRLYEQYF. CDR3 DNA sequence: TGTGCCAGCAGCGCCGCCGGGAGATTATACGAGCAGTACTTC.

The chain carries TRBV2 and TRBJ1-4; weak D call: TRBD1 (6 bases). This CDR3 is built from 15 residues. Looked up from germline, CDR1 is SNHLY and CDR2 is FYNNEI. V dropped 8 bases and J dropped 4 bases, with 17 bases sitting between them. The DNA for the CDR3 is TGTGCCAGCGTGGGGGGGGGCATCGGTAATGAAAAACTGTTTTTT. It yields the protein CASVGGGIGNEKLFF.

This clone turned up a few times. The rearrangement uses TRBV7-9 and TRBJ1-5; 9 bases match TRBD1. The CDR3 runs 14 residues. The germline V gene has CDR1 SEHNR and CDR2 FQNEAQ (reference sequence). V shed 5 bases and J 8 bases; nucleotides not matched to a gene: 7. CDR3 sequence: CASSRGQGREPQHF. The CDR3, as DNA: TGTGCCAGCAGCCGGGGACAGGGTAGGGAGCCCCAGCATTTT.

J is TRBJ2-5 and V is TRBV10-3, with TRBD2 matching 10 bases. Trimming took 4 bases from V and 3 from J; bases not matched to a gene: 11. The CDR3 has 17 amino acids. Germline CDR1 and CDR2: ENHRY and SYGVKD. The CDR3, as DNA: TGTGCCATCAGTGGCCCTAGCGGGAGACCGCGAGAAGAGACCCAGTACTTC. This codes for CAISGPSGRPREETQYF.

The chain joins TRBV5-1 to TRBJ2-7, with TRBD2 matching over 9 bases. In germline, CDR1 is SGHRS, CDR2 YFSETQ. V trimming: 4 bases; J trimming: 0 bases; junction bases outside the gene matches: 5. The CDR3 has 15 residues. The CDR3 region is CASSTLAGSSYEQYF. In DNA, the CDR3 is TGCGCCAGCAGCACGCTAGCGGGGAGCTCCTACGAGCAGTACTTC. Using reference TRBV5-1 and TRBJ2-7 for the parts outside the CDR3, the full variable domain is KAGVTQTPRYLIKTRGQQVTLSCSPISGHRSVSWYQQTPGQGLQFLFEYFSETQRNKGNFPGRFSGRQFSNSRSEMNVSTLELGDSALYLCASSTLAGSSYEQYFGPGTRLTVT.

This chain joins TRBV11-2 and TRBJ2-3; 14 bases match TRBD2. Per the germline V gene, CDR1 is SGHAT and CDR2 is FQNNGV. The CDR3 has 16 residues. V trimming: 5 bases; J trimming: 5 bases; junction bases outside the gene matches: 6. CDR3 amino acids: CASSQTSGRAGDTQYF. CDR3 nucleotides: TGTGCCAGCAGCCAGACTAGCGGGAGGGCAGGAGATACGCAGTATTTT. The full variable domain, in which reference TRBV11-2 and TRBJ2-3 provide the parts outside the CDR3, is EAGVAQSPRYKIIEKRQSVAFWCNPISGHATLYWYQQILGQGPKLLIQFQNNGVVDDSQLPKDRFSAERLKGVDSTLKIQPAKLEDSAVYLCASSQTSGRAGDTQYFGPGTRLTVL.

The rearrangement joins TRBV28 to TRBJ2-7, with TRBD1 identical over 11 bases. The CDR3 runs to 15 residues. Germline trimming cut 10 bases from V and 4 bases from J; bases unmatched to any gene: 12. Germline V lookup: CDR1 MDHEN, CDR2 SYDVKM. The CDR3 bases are TGTGCCACCCAGGGAACGGGACAGGGGGGGTACGAGCAGTACTTC. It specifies CATQGTGQGGYEQYF.